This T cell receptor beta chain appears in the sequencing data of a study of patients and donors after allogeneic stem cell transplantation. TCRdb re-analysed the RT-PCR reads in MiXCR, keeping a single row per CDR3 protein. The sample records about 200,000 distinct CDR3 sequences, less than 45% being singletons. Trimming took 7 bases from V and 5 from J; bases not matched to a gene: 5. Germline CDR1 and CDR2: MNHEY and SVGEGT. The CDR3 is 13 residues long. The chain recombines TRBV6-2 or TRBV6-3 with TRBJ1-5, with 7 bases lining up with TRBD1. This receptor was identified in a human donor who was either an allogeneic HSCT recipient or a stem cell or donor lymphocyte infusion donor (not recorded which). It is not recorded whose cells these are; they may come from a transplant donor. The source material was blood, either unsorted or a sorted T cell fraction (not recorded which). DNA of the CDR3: TGTGCCAGCACCCGACAGGGCCATCAGCCCCAGCATTTT. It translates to CASTRQGHQPQHF.